Presented here are 13 T cell receptor beta chains from one specimen sequenced in a study of post-analysis software for immune sequencing data. Their antigen targets remain unknown. Unique molecular identifiers were built into the TCR beta cDNA libraries. Each CDR3 protein is one row after TCRdb ran MiXCR on the PCR reads. The data hold 450,000 or so distinct CDR3 sequences, with approximately 46% observed a single time. Whole-study findings and limits: In patients, about 5 TRBV segments were more frequent than in controls, with TRBV5-6, TRBV5-1 and TRBV20-1 among them.

Sequencing was carried out using blood. These receptor sequences come from a girl aged 10 to 17 with multiple sclerosis.

This clonotype was detected once. The rearrangement uses TRBV2 and TRBJ1-2; 8 bases are shared with TRBD1. Germline V lookup: CDR1 SNHLY, CDR2 FYNNEI. The CDR3 runs 14 residues. V trimming: 6 bases; J trimming: 9 bases; junction bases outside the gene matches: 12. The CDR3 DNA is TGTGCCAGCAGCCAGGCAGGGGGCATGGGGAGCTACACCTTC. Its translation is CASSQAGGMGSYTF.

The chain has TRBV6-2 or TRBV6-3 and TRBJ2-1, with 15 bases fitting TRBD2. Germline CDR1 reads MNHEY; CDR2 reads SVGEGT. V trimming: 5 bases; J trimming: 4 bases; junction bases outside the gene matches: 3. The CDR3 totals 16 residues. CDR3 sequence reads: CASSLGLAGGYNEQFF. CDR3 sequence (DNA): TGTGCCAGCAGTCTCGGACTAGCGGGAGGGTACAATGAGCAGTTCTTC.

The J gene is TRBJ2-4, the V gene TRBV28; the D gene could be TRBD1 or TRBD2 (5 bases each). Germline CDR1 is MDHEN and CDR2 is SYDVKM. The V gene lost 1 base and the J gene lost 9 bases, with 16 bases spanning the gap. This CDR3 has 15 residues. The CDR3 reads CASSLSLGSGPIQYF. The CDR3 DNA is TGTGCCAGCAGTTTATCATTGGGTTCGGGACCCATTCAGTACTTC.

The chain combines TRBV4-2 with TRBJ2-5, with 7 positions matching TRBD1. The CDR3 is 16 residues long. Germline V gene sequence: CDR1 LGHNA, CDR2 YNFKEQ. J was trimmed by 2 bases and V by 1 base; bases with no gene match: 7. The CDR3 is CASSQGNNRGQETQYF. For the CDR3, the DNA is TGTGCCAGCAGCCAAGGAAATAACAGGGGACAAGAGACCCAGTACTTC.

The rearrangement links TRBV6-4 to TRBJ1-4; possibly TRBD1 for D (5 bases). Trimming left V 2 bases short and J 8 bases short, with 18 bases between. CDR1 MRHNA and CDR2 SNTAGT come from the germline V gene. The CDR3 runs to 16 residues. In nucleotides, the CDR3 is TGTGCCAGCAGTGACGGATCGCTAAGGGGCAGGGAAAAACTGTTTTTT. Translated: CASSDGSLRGREKLFF.

This chain joins TRBV6-5 and TRBJ2-7; D might be TRBD1 or TRBD2, each matching 5 bases. With 6 bases removed from V and 0 bases from J, the gap between germline ends came to 18 bases. From germline, CDR1 is MNHEY and CDR2 SVGAGI. The CDR3 length is 16 residues. CDR3 bases: TGTGCCAGCAGACCACCCCGGGACGGAGGCTCCTACGAGCAGTACTTC. It translates to CASRPPRDGGSYEQYF.

This clonotype appeared once. The chain recombines TRBV5-5 with TRBJ1-5, with a possible D match to TRBD1 (5 bases). The CDR3 is 18 residues long. Per the germline V gene, CDR1 is SGHKS and CDR2 is YYEKEE (reference sequence). Between the trimmed V and J ends, which lost 4 bases and 2 bases, there was a span of 22 bases. This CDR3 reads CASSPSRDWVLGNQPQHF. For the CDR3, the DNA is TGTGCCAGCAGCCCGTCCCGGGACTGGGTCCTGGGCAATCAGCCCCAGCATTTT.

In regard to this clonotype: One end of the junction varies from germline; a read error may be responsible. This chain links TRBV20-1 with TRBJ2-1; 7 nucleotides match TRBD2. The CDR3 is 16 residues long. Germline-derived CDR1 and CDR2 are DFQATT and SNEGSKA (reference sequence). The CDR3 here is CSARVTSRTSYDEQFF. The DNA for the CDR3 is TGCAGTGCTAGAGTGACTAGCAGGACATCCTACGATGAGCAGTTCTTC.

V usage is TRBV12-3 or TRBV12-4 and J usage is TRBJ2-2, with D possibly matching TRBD2 (5 bases). V was clipped by 6 bases and J by 6 bases, with 8 bases between them. The CDR3 is made up of 12 amino acids. This CDR3 is CASSPSPGELFF. The CDR3 DNA reads TGTGCCAGCAGCCCTAGCCCCGGGGAGCTGTTTTTT.

The rearrangement joins TRBV20-1 to TRBJ2-1, with 10 bases identical to TRBD2. Germline-derived CDR1 and CDR2 are DFQATT and SNEGSKA (reference sequence). Trimming took 5 bases from V and 3 from J; bases not matched to a gene: 10. The CDR3 contains 16 residues. CDR3 DNA: TGCAGTGCTGGCCGAGTAGCGGGAGGTATCTACAATGAGCAGTTCTTC. Its protein product is CSAGRVAGGIYNEQFF.

V and J are TRBV24-1 and TRBJ2-7; 11 bases fit TRBD2. The CDR3 runs 14 residues. The germline gives CDR1 KGHDR, CDR2 SFDVKD. Trimming at V came to 6 bases and at J to 7 bases, leaving 7 bases not matched to a gene. CDR3 amino acids: CATSTSGRHNEQYF. DNA for the CDR3: TGTGCCACCAGTACTAGCGGGAGACATAATGAGCAGTACTTC.

The genes are TRBV5-1 and TRBJ2-5, with D perhaps matching TRBD1 (6 bases). The CDR3 has 16 amino acids. CDR1 and CDR2 (germline): SGHRS, YFSETQ. V lost 6 bases, J lost 0 bases, and 18 bases lay in between. The CDR3 region is CASTSGTGFNQETQYF. In DNA form, the CDR3 reads TGCGCCAGCACCTCAGGAACAGGGTTTAACCAAGAGACCCAGTACTTC.

V gene TRBV5-5 combines with J gene TRBJ2-5; D is unresolved. V was shortened by 1 base and J by 0 bases, with 4 bases between the two germline ends. CDR1 is SGHKS, CDR2 YYEKEE, per germline (reference sequence). The length of the CDR3 is 13 residues. The CDR3 DNA reads as TGTGCCAGCAGCTTGCCCCACCAAGAGACCCAGTACTTC. Translating gives CASSLPHQETQYF.